This entry lists 22 T cell receptor beta chains sequenced from one sample in a study of blood T cell repertoires in COVID-19. Here immunoSEQ multiplex PCR was the method, and the copy in TCRdb shows in-frame clones only, minus some. The table lists about 120,000 clones, 90% of them singletons. The material sequenced was peripheral blood. The receptors come from a man in his forties or fifties with active COVID-19.

The gene calls are TRBV7-9 and TRBJ1-2, with TRBD1 identical over 8 bases. There are 14 residues in the CDR3. V trimming: 4 bases; J trimming: 4 bases; junction bases outside the gene matches: 5. Per the germline V gene, CDR1 is SEHNR and CDR2 is FQNEAQ (reference sequence). The CDR3 DNA sequence: TGTGCCAGCAGCTCTACAGGGGGTGGCTATGGCTACACCTTC. Protein: CASSSTGGGYGYTF.

The CDR3 sequence is CASSPLTSPQNTQYF. The DNA for the CDR3 is TGTGCCAGCTCACCACTCACTAGCCCACAGAATACGCAGTATTTT. V and J are TRBV18 and TRBJ2-3; tentative D call: TRBD2 (6 bases). CDR1 is KGHSH and CDR2 is LQKENI in the germline V gene. The length of the CDR3 is 15 residues. The V and J ends lost 1 base and 7 bases respectively, with 15 bases between them.

The chain employs TRBV6-5 and TRBJ2-5; no reliable D call. Germline-derived CDR1 and CDR2 are MNHEY and SVGAGI. The length of the CDR3 is 11 residues. Between the trimmed V and J ends, which lost 7 bases and 5 bases, there was a span of 8 bases. The CDR3 reads CASNSFETQYF. The CDR3 bases are TGTGCCAGCAATTCTTTCGAGACCCAGTACTTC.

This clone showed up just once. This chain links TRBV7-2 with TRBJ2-6, with D tentatively TRBD2 (6 bases). The CDR3 loop spans 15 amino acids. Trimming removed 3 bases at V and 0 bases at J, with 6 bases between. CDR1 is SGHTA, CDR2 FQGNSA, per germline. CDR3 in DNA: TGTGCCAGCAGCTTCGGGGGCTCTGGGGCCAACGTCCTGACTTTC. This encodes CASSFGGSGANVLTF. Full variable domain (outside the CDR3, taken from reference TRBV7-2 and TRBJ2-6): GAGVSQSPSNKVTEKGKDVELRCDPISGHTALYWYRQSLGQGLEFLIYFQGNSAPDKSGLPSDRFSAERTGGSVSTLTIQRTQQEDSAVYLCASSFGGSGANVLTFGAGSRLTVL.

This chain links TRBV5-1 with TRBJ1-1; unclear D gene. From germline, CDR1 is SGHRS and CDR2 YFSETQ. V was trimmed by 4 bases and J by 5 bases, leaving 15 bases between them. The CDR3 runs 14 residues. Here the CDR3 DNA reads TGCGCCAGCAGCCTAACGGACGGGGAAACTGAAGCTTTCTTT. This codes for CASSLTDGETEAFF.

The chain links TRBV12-5 to TRBJ2-3; TRBD2 is a possible D gene (6 bases). The V gene's germline CDR1 is LGHNT and CDR2 FRNRAP. Trimming cost V 7 bases and J 2 bases, with 13 bases left between them. The CDR3 length is 14 residues. The CDR3 sequence is CASATLAFTDTQYF. The CDR3 DNA follows: TGTGCTAGTGCAACACTAGCCTTCACAGATACGCAGTATTTT. Complete variable domain (other parts from reference TRBV12-5 and TRBJ2-3): DARVTQTPRHKVTEMGQEVTMRCQPILGHNTVFWYRQTMMQGLELLAYFRNRAPLDDSGMPKDRFSAEMPDATLATLKIQPSEPRDSAVYFCASATLAFTDTQYFGPGTRLTVL.

The V gene is TRBV11-2, the J gene TRBJ2-1, with TRBD2 as a possible D gene (5 bases). CDR3 length equals 13 residues. Deletions cut 5 bases from V and 7 bases from J, with 12 bases between. Germline CDR1 SGHAT, CDR2 FQNNGV. CDR3 DNA: TGTGCCAGCAGCACTTCCACGGGGAATGAGCAGTTCTTC. Amino acids: CASSTSTGNEQFF.

The chain has TRBV20-1 and TRBJ2-1; possible D gene TRBD2, 7 bases. CDR1 and CDR2 from the germline V gene are DFQATT and SNEGSKA (reference sequence). With 7 bases removed from V and 10 bases from J, the gap between germline ends came to 14 bases. CDR3 length: 11 residues. Here the CDR3 reads CSVGGGLEQFF. In DNA form, the CDR3 reads TGCAGTGTTGGGGGGGGCTTAGAGCAGTTCTTC.

The chain carries TRBV15 and TRBJ2-3; tentative D call: TRBD1 (5 bases). CDR3 length equals 12 residues. The V gene's germline CDR1 is LNHNV and CDR2 YYDKDF (reference sequence). The V end lost 4 bases, the J end lost 6 bases, and 8 bases lay between the germline ends. As DNA, the CDR3 is TGTGCCACCAGCATGCAGGGCGATACGCAGTATTTT. Protein product: CATSMQGDTQYF. Looking up the rest from reference TRBV15 and TRBJ2-3 gives the full variable domain: DAMVIQNPRYQVTQFGKPVTLSCSQTLNHNVMYWYQQKSSQAPKLLFHYYDKDFNNEADTPDNFQSRRPNTSFCFLDIRSPGLGDTAMYLCATSMQGDTQYFGPGTRLTVL.

This clone occurred once. This sequence joins TRBV19 and TRBJ1-6, with unresolved D. CDR1 and CDR2 (germline): LNHDA, SQIVND (reference sequence). The CDR3 covers 15 residues. Trimming took off 6 bases at V and 7 bases at J, with 16 bases between the two ends. The CDR3 DNA sequence: TGTGCCAGTAGCCCCGGGGATCAAGGAAATTCACCCCTCCACTTT. Translated, it gives CASSPGDQGNSPLHF.

The chain combines TRBV10-2 with TRBJ1-2; TRBD1 matches 7 bases. V lost 6 bases and J lost 3; bases outside the gene matches: 4. Germline CDR1 WSHSY, CDR2 SAAADI. The CDR3 is made up of 13 amino acids. The CDR3 nucleotides read TGCGCCAGCAGCTCCGGGACAGACTATGGCTACACCTTC. Residues: CASSSGTDYGYTF.

The chain combines TRBV11-2 with TRBJ2-2, with TRBD1 as a possible D gene (6 bases). Germline V gene data show CDR1 as SGHAT and CDR2 as FQNNGV. CDR3 length: 16 amino acids. Trimming left V 5 bases short and J 7 bases short, with 20 bases between. The CDR3 protein is CASSHRGTIRGGELFF. The CDR3 coding sequence is TGTGCCAGCAGCCACCGTGGGACAATCCGGGGCGGGGAGCTGTTTTTT.

This clone is a singleton in its sample. The CDR3 DNA is TGCAGCGTTCACACCGCTAACTATGGCTACACCTTC. Translating it yields CSVHTANYGYTF. The chain employs TRBV29-1 and TRBJ1-2, with D hard to call. The V end lost 5 bases, the J end lost 0 bases, and 7 bases lay between the germline ends. Germline CDR1 SQVTM, CDR2 ANQGSEA. The CDR3 covers 12 residues.

The chain carries TRBV5-6 and TRBJ1-6; TRBD1 agrees at 9 bases. The CDR3 has 15 residues. Germline V gives CDR1 SGHDT, CDR2 YYEEEE. J gave up 10 bases and V 3 bases, and 8 bases lay outside the gene matches. The DNA of the CDR3 is TGTGCCAGCAGCTGGACAGGGGAAGGAGGGTCACCCCTCCACTTT. This encodes CASSWTGEGGSPLHF.

The gene calls are TRBV6-5 and TRBJ1-6, with D possibly being TRBD1 (6 bases). Germline V gives CDR1 MNHEY, CDR2 SVGAGI. The CDR3 spans 13 residues. V was shortened by 10 bases and J by 3 bases, with 10 bases between the two germline ends. The CDR3 DNA sequence: TGTGCCACCAAAGGGGGCTATAATTCACCCCTCCACTTT. The encoded protein is CATKGGYNSPLHF.

This chain joins TRBV7-3 and TRBJ2-5, with 9 bases fitting TRBD2. The V and J ends lost 5 bases and 0 bases, in that order; junction bases with no gene match: 7. This CDR3 has 16 amino acids. The germline CDR1 and CDR2 sequences are SGHTA and FQGTGA. CDR3 sequence: CASSTGTSRYQETQYF. CDR3 nucleotide sequence: TGTGCCAGCAGCACCGGGACTAGCAGATACCAAGAGACCCAGTACTTC.

The chain uses TRBV10-3 and TRBJ1-5, with D perhaps TRBD1 (6 bases). Germline loops: CDR1 ENHRY, CDR2 SYGVKD. V lost 2 bases and J lost 5, with 13 bases in between. This CDR3 region has 15 residues. CDR3 sequence (DNA): TGTGCCATCAGTGAGCGCAACAGGGCTGATCAGCCCCAGCATTTT. Protein sequence: CAISERNRADQPQHF.

Of note for this clone: Distinct nucleotide sequences in the sample also encode this CDR3. The genes are TRBV9 and TRBJ2-2; D possibly corresponds to TRBD2 (5 bases). Trimming took 0 bases from V and 4 from J, leaving 7 bases between them. CDR3 size: 14 residues. Germline V gene sequence: CDR1 SGDLS, CDR2 YYNGEE. The CDR3 nucleotides read TGTGCCAGCAGCGTAGGGGGAGTCACCGGGGAGCTGTTTTTT. Its protein is CASSVGGVTGELFF.

Here the CDR3 DNA reads TGTGCCAGCAGACCTAGCGGGACCCGCACAGATACGCAGTATTTT. Translating it yields CASRPSGTRTDTQYF. The chain links TRBV5-4 to TRBJ2-3; 9 bases are a match to TRBD2. V lost 5 bases to trimming and J lost 1 base; unmatched junction nucleotides: 5. The CDR3 is 15 residues long. CDR1 is SGHNT and CDR2 is YYREEE in the germline V gene (reference sequence).

The rearrangement links TRBV4-1 to TRBJ1-4, with 9 bases fitting TRBD1. The V gene end was trimmed by 1 base and the J gene end by 7 bases; junction bases not matched to a gene: 13. The CDR3 covers 18 residues. CDR1 is MGHRA and CDR2 is YSYEKL in the germline V gene. This CDR3 reads CASSQVPGQGQGGEKLFF. CDR3 DNA sequence: TGCGCCAGCAGCCAAGTACCGGGACAGGGACAAGGAGGTGAAAAACTGTTTTTT.

The rearrangement joins TRBV19 to TRBJ2-5, with a tentative D call TRBD2 (5 bases). This CDR3 spans 13 amino acids. Germline loops: CDR1 LNHDA, CDR2 SQIVND (reference sequence). V lost 1 base to trimming and J lost 5 bases, with 8 bases between them. DNA of the CDR3: TGTGCCAGTAGTATAGCCCGGAGGGAGACCCAGTACTTC. The encoded protein is CASSIARRETQYF.

The chain joins TRBV7-9 to TRBJ1-4; 7 bases are shared with TRBD1. The CDR3 is 16 amino acids. J gave up 8 bases and V 1 base, and 10 bases lay outside the gene matches. The germline V gene encodes CDR1 SEHNR and CDR2 FQNEAQ (reference sequence). This CDR3 reads CASSLGKTGYGEKLFF. DNA of the CDR3: TGTGCCAGCAGCTTAGGGAAGACAGGGTACGGAGAAAAACTGTTTTTT.